Listed below are T cell receptor beta chains from one sample, sequenced in a study of T cell changes during pregnancy in multiple sclerosis. TCRdb's table, derived via immunoSEQ multiplex PCR, lists solely in-frame clones and lacks some. The profile shows about 46,000 clones, around 93% of them singletons. Sequencing was performed on peripheral blood, taken in the third trimester of pregnancy. Receptors were obtained from a female donor with multiple sclerosis, enrolled in a pregnancy study. The CDR3 runs from the conserved cysteine through the conserved F or W. Each record gives: J gene, D gene, V gene, CDR3 length, clone size, CDR3 protein, CDR3 DNA. A D gene is named only where the DNA matches it firmly. Clone sizes are given selectively: once, few, many, or a class where the clone is expanded.

J gene: TRBJ2-6
D gene: TRBD2
V gene: TRBV4-2
CDR3 length: 18
clone size: NA
CDR3 protein: CASSQDLAGAPGANVLTF
CDR3 DNA: TGTGCCAGCAGCCAAGATTTAGCGGGAGCCCCTGGGGCCAACGTCCTGACTTTC

J gene: TRBJ1-5
D gene: NA
V gene: TRBV6-1
CDR3 length: 13
clone size: NA
CDR3 protein: CASRDRINQPQHF
CDR3 DNA: TGTGCCAGCAGGGACAGAATAAATCAGCCCCAGCATTTT

J gene: TRBJ2-3
D gene: TRBD2
V gene: TRBV6-4
CDR3 length: 15
clone size: NA
CDR3 protein: CAGSGVAGGADTQYF
CDR3 DNA: TGTGCCGGCAGTGGTGTCGCGGGAGGTGCAGATACGCAGTATTTT

J gene: TRBJ1-5
D gene: TRBD1
V gene: TRBV6-5
CDR3 length: 15
clone size: NA
CDR3 protein: CASCPPGTGYQPQHF
CDR3 DNA: TGTGCCAGCTGCCCGCCCGGGACAGGGTATCAGCCCCAGCATTTT

J gene: TRBJ2-5
D gene: NA
V gene: TRBV29-1
CDR3 length: 12
clone size: once
CDR3 protein: CSVATGQETQYF
CDR3 DNA: TGCAGCGTGGCAACAGGGCAAGAGACCCAGTACTTC

J gene: TRBJ2-7
D gene: NA
V gene: TRBV7-9
CDR3 length: 16
clone size: NA
CDR3 protein: CASSSPLQADNYEQYF
CDR3 DNA: TGTGCCAGCAGCTCTCCCTTGCAGGCCGATAACTACGAGCAGTACTTC

J gene: TRBJ2-1
D gene: TRBD2
V gene: TRBV7-3
CDR3 length: 15
clone size: NA
CDR3 protein: CASSSLAGGYNEQFF
CDR3 DNA: TGTGCCAGCAGCTCGTTAGCGGGAGGGTACAATGAGCAGTTCTTC

J gene: TRBJ2-1
D gene: NA
V gene: TRBV4-3
CDR3 length: 13
clone size: once
CDR3 protein: CASSQESPYEQFF
CDR3 DNA: TGCGCCAGCAGCCAAGAATCTCCCTACGAGCAGTTCTTC

J gene: TRBJ1-4
D gene: TRBD1
V gene: TRBV29-1
CDR3 length: 15
clone size: NA
CDR3 protein: CSVERYGTGNEKLFF
CDR3 DNA: TGCAGCGTTGAACGGTACGGGACAGGTAACGAAAAACTGTTTTTT

J gene: TRBJ1-1
D gene: NA
V gene: TRBV11-3
CDR3 length: 13
clone size: NA
CDR3 protein: CASSLTGLPEAFF
CDR3 DNA: TGTGCCAGCAGCTTAACAGGGCTTCCTGAAGCTTTCTTT

J gene: TRBJ2-5
D gene: TRBD2
V gene: TRBV10-3
CDR3 length: 15
clone size: NA
CDR3 protein: CAISESGLAGETQYF
CDR3 DNA: TGTGCCATCAGTGAGTCGGGACTAGCAGGAGAGACCCAGTACTTC